One and the same sample provided the 15 T cell receptor beta chains below, sequenced in a study of CD8 T cells in ankylosing spondylitis. One entry per CDR3 protein, called by TCRdb with MiXCR from the 5' RACE reads. Here the sample spans more than 60,000 distinct CDR3 sequences, around 6.4% being singletons. The source material was synovial fluid, either unsorted or a sorted T cell fraction (not recorded which). The receptor source for this set is a male donor with ankylosing spondylitis.

This clonotype was seen only a few times. The V call is TRBV12-3 or TRBV12-4, the J call TRBJ2-3; D is unclear. Trimming shortened V by 8 bases and J by 4 bases, and 10 bases separated the two germline ends. CDR3 length: 12 residues. The CDR3 sequence: CASSPSPDTQYF. CDR3 DNA sequence: TGTGCCAGCTCCCCCTCCCCAGATACGCAGTATTTT.

V gene TRBV5-1 combines with J gene TRBJ2-5, with D possibly TRBD1 on 6 matching bases. The germline CDR1 and CDR2 sequences are SGHRS and YFSETQ. This CDR3 has 15 amino acids. V lost 0 bases to trimming and J lost 1 base, with 10 bases between them. CDR3 amino acids: CASSLGGQFQETQYF. DNA for the CDR3: TGCGCCAGCAGCTTGGGAGGACAGTTCCAAGAGACCCAGTACTTC.

This clonotype was observed at least ten times. The rearrangement joins TRBV28 to TRBJ2-7; TRBD1 is a possible D gene (6 bases). Germline-derived CDR1 and CDR2 are MDHEN and SYDVKM. This CDR3 has 14 residues. The ends were cut back, 6 bases at V and 2 bases at J, with 14 bases in the middle. CDR3 amino acids: CASSRPRGTYEQYF. CDR3 DNA sequence: TGTGCCAGCAGCCGGCCCAGGGGAACCTACGAGCAGTACTTC.

This clonotype was counted only a few times. The chain joins TRBV10-2 to TRBJ2-2; 10 bases agree with TRBD2. Unmatched junction bases numbered 5, after V lost 3 bases and J lost 1 base. Germline V gene sequence: CDR1 WSHSY, CDR2 SAAADI. The CDR3 loop spans 17 amino acids. CDR3 sequence (DNA): TGCGCCAGCAGTGATTATGGACTAGCGGTGAACACCGGGGAGCTGTTTTTT. Encoded protein: CASSDYGLAVNTGELFF.

This clonotype was counted a few times. V and J are TRBV18 and TRBJ2-1, with TRBD1 matching 9 bases. Per the germline V gene, CDR1 is KGHSH and CDR2 is LQKENI. The CDR3 consists of 15 residues. V was pared by 8 bases and J by 1 base, with 6 bases of the junction left unmatched. The CDR3, as DNA: TGTGCCAGCGCATTGGACAGGGGATCCTACAATGAGCAGTTCTTC. It translates to CASALDRGSYNEQFF.

Only a few counts were recorded for this clonotype. The gene calls are TRBV20-1 and TRBJ1-5, with 8 nucleotides matching TRBD1. Germline V lookup: CDR1 DFQATT, CDR2 SNEGSKA (reference sequence). This CDR3 has 15 amino acids. The J segment lost 0 bases and the V segment lost 6 bases, leaving 7 bases of the junction unmatched. In DNA form, the CDR3 reads TGCAGTGCGGAGGGACAGGCCTATAGCAATCAGCCCCAGCATTTT. This sequence encodes CSAEGQAYSNQPQHF.

This clonotype came up many times. This chain uses TRBV7-2 with TRBJ2-7; no firm D call. Trimming left V 1 base short and J 0 bases short, with 7 bases between. The CDR3 extends over 14 amino acids. CDR1 SGHTA and CDR2 FQGNSA come from the germline V gene. CDR3 region: CASSLGSNSYEQYF. The CDR3, as DNA: TGTGCCAGCAGCTTAGGGTCCAACTCCTACGAGCAGTACTTC.

This clonotype has a handful of counts. The chain couples TRBV9 to TRBJ1-1; D is ambiguous. V was trimmed by 0 bases and J by 0 bases, leaving 6 bases between them. This CDR3 spans 14 amino acids. CDR1 and CDR2 (germline): SGDLS, YYNGEE. The CDR3 DNA reads as TGTGCCAGCAGCGTAGGGGCCTTGAACACTGAAGCTTTCTTT. It is translated as CASSVGALNTEAFF. Full variable domain (remainder filled in from reference TRBV9 and TRBJ1-1): DSGVTQTPKHLITATGQRVTLRCSPRSGDLSVYWYQQSLDQGLQFLIQYYNGEERAKGNILERFSAQQFPDLHSELNLSSLELGDSALYFCASSVGALNTEAFFGQGTRLTVV.

The table lists this clonotype with many counts. The rearrangement joins TRBV20-1 to TRBJ2-1, with 11 bases aligning to TRBD2. The V gene end was trimmed by 5 bases and the J gene end by 4 bases; junction bases not matched to a gene: 4. Germline V lookup: CDR1 DFQATT, CDR2 SNEGSKA (reference sequence). The CDR3 has 14 residues. The DNA of the CDR3 is TGCAGTGCTCGAGTAGCGGGAGGGTACAATGAGCAGTTCTTC. Translating gives CSARVAGGYNEQFF.

This clonotype was counted at least ten times. The V and J genes are TRBV29-1 and TRBJ1-1, with 8 bases identical to TRBD1. Unmatched junction bases numbered 5, after V lost 0 bases and J lost 5 bases. Looked up from germline, CDR1 is SQVTM and CDR2 is ANQGSEA. The CDR3 is 14 amino acids. The CDR3 nucleotides read TGCAGCGTTGAAGAAAGGACAGGGATAACTGAAGCTTTCTTT. Its protein product is CSVEERTGITEAFF. Variable domain in full (rest from reference TRBV29-1 and TRBJ1-1): SAVISQKPSRDICQRGTSLTIQCQVDSQVTMMFWYRQQPGQSLTLIATANQGSEATYESGFVIDKFPISRPNLTFSTLTVSNMSPEDSSIYLCSVEERTGITEAFFGQGTRLTVV.

In its sample, this clonotype was seen many times. This chain links TRBV5-1 with TRBJ2-7; D remains unclear. The V and J ends lost 1 base and 2 bases respectively, with 4 bases between them. From germline, CDR1 is SGHRS and CDR2 YFSETQ. CDR3 length: 12 amino acids. The CDR3 here is CASSLIPYEQYF. The CDR3 DNA reads as TGCGCCAGCAGCTTGATTCCCTACGAGCAGTACTTC.

V usage is TRBV7-3 and J usage is TRBJ2-3; no clear D. In germline, CDR1 is SGHTA, CDR2 FQGTGA. The CDR3 spans 14 residues. The V gene lost 5 bases and the J gene lost 1 base, with 10 bases spanning the gap. CDR3 nucleotides: TGTGCCAGCAGCCCGGAACGGGGCACAGATACGCAGTATTTT. The encoded protein is CASSPERGTDTQYF.

This rearrangement joins TRBV28 to TRBJ1-5; 10 nucleotides align to TRBD1. Trimming removed 4 bases from V and 7 bases from J; junction bases left unmatched: 7. This CDR3 contains 15 residues. The V gene's germline CDR1 is MDHEN and CDR2 SYDVKM. This CDR3 is CASSSRDRGRQPQHF. The CDR3 nucleotides are TGTGCCAGCAGTTCGAGGGACAGGGGAAGGCAGCCCCAGCATTTT.

The gene calls are TRBV20-1 and TRBJ2-5; D unresolved. Germline V lookup: CDR1 DFQATT, CDR2 SNEGSKA (reference sequence). The CDR3 totals 11 residues. Trimming pared 5 bases from V and 2 bases from J, leaving 6 bases between. CDR3 sequence reads: CSAQTQETQYF. In nucleotides, the CDR3 is TGCAGTGCTCAAACTCAAGAGACCCAGTACTTC.

The V gene is TRBV6-1, the J gene TRBJ2-2; the match to TRBD1 covers 8 bases. Germline loops: CDR1 MNHNS, CDR2 SASEGT. The CDR3 length is 14 residues. V shed 2 bases, J shed 7 bases, and the junction held 3 bases outside the gene matches. The CDR3 loop is CASSERTGYGELFF. In DNA, the CDR3 is TGTGCCAGCAGTGAAAGGACAGGGTACGGGGAGCTGTTTTTT.